The source of this T cell receptor beta chain is a study of shared clonotypes between healthy human individuals. This clone appeared a single time. The antigen remains unidentified. This CDR3 is also generated by other DNA sequences in the sample. Original methodology: Junction-only sequences produced by ImmunoSEQ had no quality scores, so filtering differed. Libraries were prepared by immunoSEQ multiplex PCR; TCRdb keeps only in-frame clonotypes and omits some of them. V and J calls and clone size are as listed in that table; D and trimming were resolved from the DNA. The sample holds some 2,000,000 clones, 85% to 95% seen once. The study's findings and limits: Only blood was sampled; tissue repertoires likely differ.

The germline gives CDR1 SGHAT, CDR2 FQNNGV. This CDR3 comprises 10 residues. V lost 4 bases and J 7 bases, leaving 4 bases between the germline ends. The chain employs TRBV11-2 and TRBJ2-5; D is uncertain. The clonotype comes from a man aged 18 to 29 in good health. The sample was naive CD4+ T cells sorted from blood. The subset denotes: CD45RA+ positively selected. CDR3 protein: CASSSGTQYF. The DNA of the CDR3 is TGTGCCAGCAGCTCCGGGACCCAGTACTTC.